One TCR beta chain is described in this entry. Its target is unknown. The germline V gene encodes CDR1 MDHEN and CDR2 SYDVKM. The germline V and J ends were trimmed by 4 bases and 3 bases, with 12 bases remaining between them. The CDR3 is 14 amino acids. TCRdb independently ran MiXCR on the reads; one entry per CDR3 protein. The profile shows about 700,000 distinct CDR3 sequences, roughly 36% of them singletons. This sample was included in a study of T cell repertoires in cytomegalovirus infection. About the research overall: Recently identified HLA-C-restricted CMV epitopes were among the peptides used. Shared public TCR beta signatures pointed to both CMV infection and a matching HLA type. Study results and limitations: HLA-C-restricted CMV-specific TCR beta clonotypes were dominant in the ex vivo response. There were carriers of CMV plus the relevant HLA, and cumulative public TCR beta family frequency identified them.

The chain joins TRBV28 to TRBJ1-1; D not resolved. This clonotype was sampled from a human donor in good health (CMV status not recorded). Some clones in this sample may be carry-over from other donors' samples. Sequenced here: cultured PBMCs, sampled from culture after CMV antigen stimulation. CDR3 DNA sequence: TGTGCCAGCAGTTCCCCGGGCCACCACACTGAAGCTTTCTTT. Amino acids: CASSSPGHHTEAFF.